The rows below give T cell receptor beta chains drawn from one sample of a study of control samples from healthy donors and cancer patients. The table came from immunoSEQ multiplex PCR; TCRdb's copy has only in-frame clones and leaves some out. The table shows 150,000 to 200,000 clones, with about 93% occurring only once. The sequenced sample consisted of blood. Receptors were obtained from a young man in good health. CDR3s include the opening cysteine and the closing phenylalanine or tryptophan. The D gene is left open where the match is weak. Size tells how often a clone was seen (once, few, many) or the class of an expanded clone, and some rows leave it out.

TRBJ2-3 | TRBV9 | - | - | CASSVMTATDTQYF | TGTGCCAGCAGCGTTATGACAGCCACAGATACGCAGTATTTT
TRBJ1-1 | TRBV5-1 | - | - | CASSFRDRGEAFF | TGCGCCAGCAGCTTCCGGGACCGAGGAGAAGCTTTCTTT
TRBJ1-3 | TRBV6-5 | - | - | CATSGSGNTIYF | TGTGCCACCTCGGGCTCTGGAAACACCATATATTTT
TRBJ2-1 | TRBV19 | TRBD2 | few | CASSLPRGSGGAYEQFF | TGTGCCAGTAGTCTTCCCCGGGGTAGCGGGGGGGCATATGAGCAGTTCTTC
TRBJ2-3 | TRBV2 | - | - | CASSDGVAATDTQYF | TGTGCCAGCAGTGACGGGGTAGCGGCCACAGATACGCAGTATTTT
TRBJ2-7 | TRBV19 | - | - | CASSRGPTGYEQYF | TGTGCCAGTAGTAGGGGACCAACAGGCTACGAGCAGTACTTC
TRBJ1-4 | TRBV6-2/TRBV6-3 | - | - | CASSYYTVEKLFF | TGTGCCAGCAGTTACTATACAGTTGAAAAACTGTTTTTT
TRBJ2-3 | TRBV5-1 | - | once | CASRDGAGDTQYF | TGCGCCAGCCGCGACGGGGCCGGAGATACGCAGTATTTT
TRBJ2-1 | TRBV7-9 | TRBD1 | - | CASSNRGSVYNEQFF | TGTGCCAGCAGCAACAGGGGATCGGTCTACAATGAGCAGTTCTTC
TRBJ2-3 | TRBV5-1 | - | - | CASSFFGKSTDTQYF | TGCGCCAGCAGCTTTTTTGGCAAGAGCACAGATACGCAGTATTTT
TRBJ2-2 | TRBV5-8 | TRBD2 | - | CASSSGLAGGSNTGELFF | TGTGCCAGCAGCTCGGGACTAGCGGGGGGGAGTAACACCGGGGAGCTGTTTTTT
TRBJ1-1 | TRBV10-3 | - | - | CATGPRTEAFF | TGTGCCACCGGCCCAAGGACTGAAGCTTTCTTT
TRBJ1-1 | TRBV5-1 | TRBD1 | - | CASSSRDRGTNTEAFF | TGCGCCAGCAGCTCCCGGGACAGGGGAACGAACACTGAAGCTTTCTTT
TRBJ2-3 | TRBV7-3 | - | - | CASSSSLGDTQYF | TGTGCCAGCAGCTCATCCTTGGGAGATACGCAGTATTTT
TRBJ2-3 | TRBV5-1 | TRBD2 | once | CASSLLAGGQDTQYF | TGCGCCAGCAGCTTGTTAGCGGGGGGGCAAGATACGCAGTATTTT
TRBJ2-2 | TRBV7-6 | TRBD2 | - | CASSLRTSVNTGELFF | TGTGCCAGCAGCTTACGCACTAGCGTGAACACCGGGGAGCTGTTTTTT
TRBJ1-5 | TRBV28 | - | - | CATRGVSNQPQHF | TGTGCCACCCGGGGGGTAAGCAATCAGCCCCAGCATTTT
TRBJ2-7 | TRBV6-5 | TRBD1 | - | CASSYGTEYEQYF | TGTGCCAGCAGCTACGGGACAGAATACGAGCAGTACTTC
TRBJ2-1 | TRBV12-3/TRBV12-4 | TRBD2 | - | CASSSLAGEQFF | TGTGCCAGCAGTTCCCTAGCGGGTGAGCAGTTCTTC
TRBJ1-2 | TRBV3-1/TRBV3-2 | TRBD1 | once | CASSQATGGRRVYGYTF | TGTGCCAGCAGCCAAGCGACAGGGGGTAGGAGGGTCTATGGCTACACCTTC
TRBJ2-7 | TRBV5-1 | - | - | CASSLNRGAGEQYF | TGCGCCAGCAGCCTTAATCGGGGGGCGGGCGAGCAGTACTTC
TRBJ2-2 | TRBV23-1 | - | - | CASWVGGELFF | TGCGCCAGCTGGGTTGGCGGGGAGCTGTTTTTT
TRBJ1-3 | TRBV6-5 | - | - | CASRQGVGNTIYF | TGTGCCAGCAGACAGGGCGTCGGAAACACCATATATTTT
TRBJ1-1 | TRBV6-1 | - | once | CASSDNRVGTEAFF | TGTGCCAGCAGTGATAACAGGGTAGGCACTGAAGCTTTCTTT
TRBJ1-5 | TRBV4-1 | - | - | CASSQGGQPQHF | TGCGCCAGCAGCCAGGGTGGTCAGCCCCAGCATTTT
TRBJ2-3 | TRBV25-1 | - | - | CASSLFLGGTDTQYF | TGTGCCAGCAGTCTGTTTCTGGGCGGCACAGATACGCAGTATTTT
TRBJ2-3 | TRBV6-5 | - | - | CASHTGRADTQYF | TGTGCCAGTCATACGGGGCGGGCAGATACGCAGTATTTT
TRBJ1-2 | TRBV3-1/TRBV3-2 | - | - | CASSDYTKMGYYGYTF | TGTGCCAGCAGCGACTACACTAAGATGGGCTACTATGGCTACACCTTC
TRBJ1-2 | TRBV6-5 | - | - | CASSPRSESYGYTF | TGTGCCAGCAGTCCCAGGTCGGAGAGCTATGGCTACACCTTC
TRBJ2-1 | TRBV25-1 | - | - | CASSEFSGPYNEQFF | TGTGCCAGCAGTGAATTCAGCGGGCCCTACAATGAGCAGTTCTTC
TRBJ2-1 | TRBV3-1/TRBV3-2 | TRBD2 | - | CASSQVDSGGERVF | TGTGCCAGCAGCCAAGTGGATAGCGGGGGGGAAAGGGTCTTC
TRBJ1-1 | TRBV5-1 | - | - | CASSQLPPDRNTEAFF | TGCGCCAGCAGCCAATTACCGCCAGACAGGAACACTGAAGCTTTCTTT
TRBJ1-6 | TRBV27 | - | once | CASSLKPYNSPLHF | TGTGCCAGCAGTTTGAAGCCGTATAATTCACCCCTCCACTTT
TRBJ2-7 | TRBV7-8 | - | - | CASRNRGSSYEQYF | TGTGCCAGCAGGAACCGGGGGAGCTCCTACGAGCAGTACTTC
TRBJ2-5 | TRBV24-1 | - | - | CATSRGAKETQYF | TGTGCCACCAGTCGTGGGGCTAAAGAGACCCAGTACTTC
TRBJ1-1 | TRBV18 | - | - | CASSPTPGNTEAFF | TGTGCCAGCTCACCTACGCCAGGGAACACTGAAGCTTTCTTT
TRBJ2-2 | TRBV29-1 | - | - | CSGDEGNTGELFF | TGCAGCGGGGATGAGGGTAACACCGGGGAGCTGTTTTTT
TRBJ1-1 | TRBV2 | TRBD1 | - | CASSARDRGRTEAFF | TGTGCCAGCAGTGCTCGGGACAGGGGGCGTACTGAAGCTTTCTTT
TRBJ2-4 | TRBV5-4 | - | once | CASSAQGSQNIQYF | TGTGCCAGCAGCGCGCAGGGGTCCCAAAACATTCAGTACTTC
TRBJ1-6 | TRBV18 | - | - | CASSRGHVTSPLHF | TGTGCCAGCTCACGGGGACACGTTACTTCACCCCTCCACTTT
TRBJ1-4 | TRBV28 | TRBD1 | once | CASSGQGTNEKLFF | TGTGCCAGCAGCGGACAGGGAACTAATGAAAAACTGTTTTTT
TRBJ2-7 | TRBV7-2 | - | - | CASSLARTEKGEQYF | TGTGCCAGCAGCTTAGCGCGGACGGAAAAAGGAGAGCAGTACTTC
TRBJ2-1 | TRBV7-3 | TRBD1 | - | CASSLTGGPYNEQFF | TGTGCCAGCAGCCTCACAGGGGGACCGTACAATGAGCAGTTCTTC
TRBJ1-1 | TRBV7-2 | - | - | CASSLLPGQNTEAFF | TGTGCCAGCAGCTTATTACCGGGACAGAACACTGAAGCTTTCTTT